These T cell receptor beta chains were read from a single sample in a study of cytomegalovirus exposure and HLA in healthy donors. Assay: immunoSEQ multiplex PCR; the TCRdb copy retains only in-frame clones and omits some. Here the sample spans 200,000 to 250,000 clones, around 80% being singletons. Sequenced: PBMCs. These receptors originate from a male donor in good health and CMV-seronegative. CDR3s include the opening cysteine and the closing phenylalanine or tryptophan. The order of the fields is V gene, D gene, CDR3 protein. The D gene is left open where the match is weak.

TRBV7-6 TRBD2 CASSSSGSSYEQYF
TRBV27 NA CASSYRQKSSYEQYF
TRBV18 TRBD1 CASSLGQGNTEAFF
TRBV5-1 NA CASKGQTDSNTEAFF
TRBV7-9 TRBD2 CAGWEGQDYNEQFF
TRBV5-4 TRBD1 CASSLAVGDRGYYEQYF
TRBV6-1 NA CASSEGVPYEQYF
TRBV2 NA CASSDGGTNEKLFF
TRBV28 NA CASSSVNTEAFF
TRBV7-2 TRBD2 CASSWGTSGREEQYF
TRBV28 NA CASSFLNEQYF
TRBV9 TRBD1 CASSVGQAEAEAFF
TRBV2 NA CASKNAMGAYGYTF
TRBV7-9 NA CASSFSGFMGNQPQHF
TRBV19 TRBD1 CASSTPGQGATGELFF
TRBV7-9 NA CASTRLLKETQYF
TRBV10-3 NA CAIRTPRENTEAFF
TRBV4-1 NA CASSQDLLDYSYEQYF
TRBV5-4 NA CASSPGGSSAHNEQFF